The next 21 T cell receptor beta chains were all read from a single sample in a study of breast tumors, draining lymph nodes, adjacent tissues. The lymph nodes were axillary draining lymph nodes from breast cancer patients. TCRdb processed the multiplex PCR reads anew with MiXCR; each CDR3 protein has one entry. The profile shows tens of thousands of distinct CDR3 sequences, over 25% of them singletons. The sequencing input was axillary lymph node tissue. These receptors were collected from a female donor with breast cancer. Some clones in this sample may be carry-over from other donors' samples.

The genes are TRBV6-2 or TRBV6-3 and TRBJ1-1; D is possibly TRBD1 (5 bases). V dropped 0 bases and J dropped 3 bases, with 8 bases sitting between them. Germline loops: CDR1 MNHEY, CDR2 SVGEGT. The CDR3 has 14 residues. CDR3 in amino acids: CASSYSGGDTEAFF. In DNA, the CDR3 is TGTGCCAGCAGTTACTCCGGGGGGGACACTGAAGCTTTCTTT.

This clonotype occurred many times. The CDR3 protein is CSASGGGGGYTF. DNA of the CDR3: TGCAGTGCATCAGGGGGGGGCGGAGGCTACACCTTC. The chain links TRBV20-1 to TRBJ1-2; the match to TRBD1 covers 7 bases. CDR1 and CDR2 from the germline V gene are DFQATT and SNEGSKA (reference sequence). The V gene end was trimmed by 6 bases and the J gene end by 8 bases; junction bases not matched to a gene: 9. The CDR3 covers 12 residues.

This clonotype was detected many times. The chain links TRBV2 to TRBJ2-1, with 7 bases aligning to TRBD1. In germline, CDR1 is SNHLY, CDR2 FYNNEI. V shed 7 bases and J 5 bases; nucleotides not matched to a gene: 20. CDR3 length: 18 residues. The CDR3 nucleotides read TGTGCCAGCATTCATCTTCCCACCACGGACAGGACTGACAATGAGCAGTTCTTC. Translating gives CASIHLPTTDRTDNEQFF.

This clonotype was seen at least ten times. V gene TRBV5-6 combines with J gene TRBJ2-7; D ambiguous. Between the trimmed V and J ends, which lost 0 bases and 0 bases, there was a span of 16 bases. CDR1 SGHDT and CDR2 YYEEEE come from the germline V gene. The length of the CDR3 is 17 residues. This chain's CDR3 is CASSLVGPPLSSYEQYF. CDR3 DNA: TGTGCCAGCAGCTTGGTCGGACCACCCTTGAGCTCCTACGAGCAGTACTTC.

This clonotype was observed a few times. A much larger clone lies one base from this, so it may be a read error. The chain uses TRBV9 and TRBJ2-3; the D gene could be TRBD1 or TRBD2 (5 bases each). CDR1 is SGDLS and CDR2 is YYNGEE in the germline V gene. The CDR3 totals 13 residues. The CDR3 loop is CASSGRMGDTRYF. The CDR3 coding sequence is TGTGCCAGCAGCGGACGAATGGGGGATACGCGGTATTTT. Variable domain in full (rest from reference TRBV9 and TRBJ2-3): DSGVTQTPKHLITATGQRVTLRCSPRSGDLSVYWYQQSLDQGLQFLIQYYNGEERAKGNILERFSAQQFPDLHSELNLSSLELGDSALYFCASSGRMGDTRYFGPGTRLTVL.

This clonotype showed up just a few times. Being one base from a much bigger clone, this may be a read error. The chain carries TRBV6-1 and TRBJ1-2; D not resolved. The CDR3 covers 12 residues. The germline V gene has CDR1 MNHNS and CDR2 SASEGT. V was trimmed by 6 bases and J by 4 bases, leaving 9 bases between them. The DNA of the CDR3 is TGTGCCAGCAGACTAGCATTCTATGGCTACACCTTC. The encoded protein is CASRLAFYGYTF.

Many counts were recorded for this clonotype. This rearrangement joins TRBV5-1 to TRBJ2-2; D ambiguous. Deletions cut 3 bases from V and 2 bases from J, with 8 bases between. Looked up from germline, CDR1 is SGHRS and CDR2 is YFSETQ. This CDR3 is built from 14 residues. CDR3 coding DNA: TGCGCCAGCAGCTCCGCAAGAAACACCGGGGAGCTGTTTTTT. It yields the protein CASSSARNTGELFF.

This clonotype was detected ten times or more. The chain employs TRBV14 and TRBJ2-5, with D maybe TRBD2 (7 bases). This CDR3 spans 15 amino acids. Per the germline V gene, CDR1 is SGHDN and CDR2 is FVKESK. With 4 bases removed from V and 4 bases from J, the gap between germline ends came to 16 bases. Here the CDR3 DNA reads TGTGCCAGCAGCCTAAGGCGGGGGCTTGGAGAGACCCAGTACTTC. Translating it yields CASSLRRGLGETQYF.

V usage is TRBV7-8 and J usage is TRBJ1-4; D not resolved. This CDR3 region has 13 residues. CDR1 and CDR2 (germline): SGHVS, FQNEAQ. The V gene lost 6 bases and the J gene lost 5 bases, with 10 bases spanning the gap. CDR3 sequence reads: CASRKVNNEKLFF. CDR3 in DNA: TGTGCCAGCAGGAAGGTTAACAATGAAAAACTGTTTTTT.

CDR3 protein: CATTVAGASFYGYTF. The CDR3, as DNA: TGTGCCACCACCGTGGCAGGGGCGAGTTTCTATGGCTACACCTTC. The chain is built from TRBV15 and TRBJ1-2; D might be TRBD1 (6 bases). Germline CDR1 and CDR2: LNHNV and YYDKDF (reference sequence). CDR3 length equals 15 residues. Deletions cut 7 bases from V and 4 bases from J, with 19 bases between.

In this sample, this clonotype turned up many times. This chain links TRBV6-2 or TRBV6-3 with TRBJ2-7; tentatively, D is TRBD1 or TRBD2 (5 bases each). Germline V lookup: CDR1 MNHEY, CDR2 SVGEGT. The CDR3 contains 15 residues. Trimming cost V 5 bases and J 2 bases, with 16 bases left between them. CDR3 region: CASSPVGTAAYEQYF. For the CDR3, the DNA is TGTGCCAGCAGTCCCGTCGGGACGGCGGCCTACGAGCAGTACTTC.

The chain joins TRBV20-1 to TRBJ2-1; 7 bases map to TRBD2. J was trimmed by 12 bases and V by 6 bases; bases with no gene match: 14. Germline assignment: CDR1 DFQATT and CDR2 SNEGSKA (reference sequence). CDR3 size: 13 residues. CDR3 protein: CSAAETSRFAQFF. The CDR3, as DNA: TGCAGTGCGGCCGAGACTAGCCGATTTGCGCAGTTCTTC.

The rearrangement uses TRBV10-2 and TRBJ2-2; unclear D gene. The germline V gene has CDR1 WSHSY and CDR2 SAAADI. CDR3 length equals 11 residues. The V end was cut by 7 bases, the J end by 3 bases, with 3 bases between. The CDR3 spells CASKHTGELFF. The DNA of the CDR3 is TGCGCCAGCAAACACACCGGGGAGCTGTTTTTT.

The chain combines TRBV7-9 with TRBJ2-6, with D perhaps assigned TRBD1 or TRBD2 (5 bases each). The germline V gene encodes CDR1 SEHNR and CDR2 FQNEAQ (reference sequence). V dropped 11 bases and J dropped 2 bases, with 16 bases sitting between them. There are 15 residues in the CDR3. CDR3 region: CAGRRGRAGANVLTF. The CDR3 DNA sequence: TGTGCCGGCCGCCGGGGCAGGGCTGGGGCCAACGTCCTGACTTTC.

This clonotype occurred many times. Here the CDR3 DNA reads TGTGCCAGCAGATCACAGGGATACAATGAGCAGTTCTTC. Its protein is CASRSQGYNEQFF. V is TRBV2 and J is TRBJ2-1, with D possibly TRBD1 on 6 matching bases. CDR1 SNHLY and CDR2 FYNNEI come from the germline V gene. V lost 6 bases to trimming and J lost 4 bases, with 10 bases between them. The CDR3 has 13 amino acids.

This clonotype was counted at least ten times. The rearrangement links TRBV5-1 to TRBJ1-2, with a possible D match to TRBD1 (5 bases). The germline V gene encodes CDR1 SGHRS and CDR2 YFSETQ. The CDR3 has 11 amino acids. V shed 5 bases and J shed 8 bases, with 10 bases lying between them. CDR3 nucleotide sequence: TGCGCCAGCAGGGGGCAAGGGGGCTACACCTTC. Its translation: CASRGQGGYTF.

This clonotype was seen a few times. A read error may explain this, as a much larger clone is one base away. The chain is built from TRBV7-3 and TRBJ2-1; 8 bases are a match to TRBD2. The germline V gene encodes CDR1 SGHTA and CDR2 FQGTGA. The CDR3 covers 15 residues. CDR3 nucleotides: TGTGCCAGCAGCTTAACCCGGGAGGGCCACAATGAGCAGCTCTTC. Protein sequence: CASSLTREGHNEQLF.

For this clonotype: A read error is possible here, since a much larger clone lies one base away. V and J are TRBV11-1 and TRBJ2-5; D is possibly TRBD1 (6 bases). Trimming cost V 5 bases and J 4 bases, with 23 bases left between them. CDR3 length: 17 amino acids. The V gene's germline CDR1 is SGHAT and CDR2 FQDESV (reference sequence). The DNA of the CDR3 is TGTGCCAGCAGCCCTAGTCGACCAGCTCCGACAGGAGAGACCCAGTACTTC. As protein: CASSPSRPAPTGETQYF.

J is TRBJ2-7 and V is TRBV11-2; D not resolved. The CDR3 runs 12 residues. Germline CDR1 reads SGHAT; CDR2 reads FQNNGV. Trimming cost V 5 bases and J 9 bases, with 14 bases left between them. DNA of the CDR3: TGTGCCAGCAGCCAAACCCACTGCGTGCAGTACTTC. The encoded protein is CASSQTHCVQYF.

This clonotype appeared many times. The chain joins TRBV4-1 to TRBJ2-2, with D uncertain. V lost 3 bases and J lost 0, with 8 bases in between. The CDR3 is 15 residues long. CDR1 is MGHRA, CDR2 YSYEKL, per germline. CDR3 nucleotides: TGCGCCAGCAGCCAGGACGGCACGAACACCGGGGAGCTGTTTTTT. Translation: CASSQDGTNTGELFF.

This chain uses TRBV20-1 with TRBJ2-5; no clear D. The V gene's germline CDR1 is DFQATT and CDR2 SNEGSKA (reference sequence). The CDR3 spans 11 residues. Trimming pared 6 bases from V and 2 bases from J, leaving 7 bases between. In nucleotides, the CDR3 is TGCAGTGCCTTAACTCAAGAGACCCAGTACTTC. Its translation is CSALTQETQYF.